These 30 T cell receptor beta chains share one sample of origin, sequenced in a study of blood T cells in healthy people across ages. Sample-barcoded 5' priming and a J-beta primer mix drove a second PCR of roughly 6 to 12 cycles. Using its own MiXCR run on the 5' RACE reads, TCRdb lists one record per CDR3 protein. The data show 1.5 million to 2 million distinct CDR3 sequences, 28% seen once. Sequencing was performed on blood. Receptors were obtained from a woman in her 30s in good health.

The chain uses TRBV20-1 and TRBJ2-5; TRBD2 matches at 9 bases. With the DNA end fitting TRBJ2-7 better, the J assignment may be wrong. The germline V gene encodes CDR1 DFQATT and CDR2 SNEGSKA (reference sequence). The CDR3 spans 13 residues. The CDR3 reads CSAISGSSGEQYF. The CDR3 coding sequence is TGCAGTGCTATTAGCGGGAGCTCGGGCGAGCAGTACTTC.

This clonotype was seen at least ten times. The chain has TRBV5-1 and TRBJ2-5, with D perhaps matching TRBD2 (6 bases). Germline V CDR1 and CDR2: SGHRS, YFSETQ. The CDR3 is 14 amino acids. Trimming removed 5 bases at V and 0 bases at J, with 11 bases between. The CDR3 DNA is TGCGCCAGCAGGGAGGGGCAGTACCAAGAGACCCAGTACTTC. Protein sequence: CASREGQYQETQYF.

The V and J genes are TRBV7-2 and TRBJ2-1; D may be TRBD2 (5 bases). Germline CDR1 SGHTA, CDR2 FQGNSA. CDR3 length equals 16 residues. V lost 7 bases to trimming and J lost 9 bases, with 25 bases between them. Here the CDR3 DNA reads TGTGCCAGCATGGGCACGCTAGCCACGAAAGCACGTGAGCAGTTCTTC. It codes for CASMGTLATKAREQFF.

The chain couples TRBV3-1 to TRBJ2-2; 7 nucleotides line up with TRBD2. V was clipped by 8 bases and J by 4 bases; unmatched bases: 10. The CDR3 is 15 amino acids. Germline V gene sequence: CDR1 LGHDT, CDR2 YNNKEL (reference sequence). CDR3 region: CASQARGGGTGELFF. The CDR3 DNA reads TGTGCCAGCCAAGCTAGGGGCGGGGGCACCGGGGAGCTGTTTTTT. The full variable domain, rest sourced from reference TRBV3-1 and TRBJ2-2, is DTAVSQTPKYLVTQMGNDKSIKCEQNLGHDTMYWYKQDSKKFLKIMFSYNNKELIINETVPNRFSPKSPDKAHLNLHINSLELGDSAVYFCASQARGGGTGELFFGEGSRLTVL.

As DNA, the CDR3 is TGTGCCAGCAGCTCCGGACTAGCCCCAGCGGAGCAGTTCTTC. As protein: CASSSGLAPAEQFF. The chain links TRBV7-2 to TRBJ2-1; 8 bases match TRBD2. V lost 4 bases and J lost 10; bases outside the gene matches: 9. The CDR3 is made up of 14 amino acids. CDR1 is SGHTA and CDR2 is FQGNSA in the germline V gene.

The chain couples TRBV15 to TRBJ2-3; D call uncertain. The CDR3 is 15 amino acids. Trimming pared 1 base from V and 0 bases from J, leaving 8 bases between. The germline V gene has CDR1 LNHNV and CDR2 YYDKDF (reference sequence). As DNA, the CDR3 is TGTGCCACCAGCAGAGGAGCACCCAGCACAGATACGCAGTATTTT. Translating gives CATSRGAPSTDTQYF.

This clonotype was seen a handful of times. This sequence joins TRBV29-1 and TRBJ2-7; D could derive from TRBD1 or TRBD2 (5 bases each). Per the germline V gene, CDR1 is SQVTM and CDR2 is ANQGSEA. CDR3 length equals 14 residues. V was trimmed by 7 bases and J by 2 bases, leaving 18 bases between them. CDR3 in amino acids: CSARAGIQAYEQYF. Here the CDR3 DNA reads TGCAGCGCCAGGGCCGGGATCCAGGCCTACGAGCAGTACTTC.

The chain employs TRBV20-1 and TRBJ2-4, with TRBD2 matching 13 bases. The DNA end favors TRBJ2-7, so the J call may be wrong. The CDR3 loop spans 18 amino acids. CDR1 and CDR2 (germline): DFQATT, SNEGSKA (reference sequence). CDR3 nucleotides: TGCAGTGCTAGACCACAGGGACCCGGGACTAGCGGGAACTACGAGCAGTACTTC. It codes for CSARPQGPGTSGNYEQYF.

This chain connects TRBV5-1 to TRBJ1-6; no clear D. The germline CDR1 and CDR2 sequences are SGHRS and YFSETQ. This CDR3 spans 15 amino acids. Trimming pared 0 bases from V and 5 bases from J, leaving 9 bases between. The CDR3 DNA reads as TGCGCCAGCAGCTTGGCCGCGTCGAATAATTCACCCCTCCACTTT. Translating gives CASSLAASNNSPLHF.

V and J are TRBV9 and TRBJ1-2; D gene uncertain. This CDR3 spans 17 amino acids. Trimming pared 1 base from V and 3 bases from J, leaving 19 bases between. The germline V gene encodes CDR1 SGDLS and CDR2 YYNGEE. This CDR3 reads CASSVSPERGWDYGYTF. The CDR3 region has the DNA TGTGCCAGCAGCGTATCTCCCGAACGGGGTTGGGACTATGGCTACACCTTC.

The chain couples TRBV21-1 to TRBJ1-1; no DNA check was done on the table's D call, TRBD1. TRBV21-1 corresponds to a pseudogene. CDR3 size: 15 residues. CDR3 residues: CASSEEGEPGGEAFF. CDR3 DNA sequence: TGTGCCAGCAGCGAAGAAGGAGAACCAGGGGGCGAAGCTTTCTTT.

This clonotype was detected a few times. The CDR3 coding sequence is TGCAGTGCTAGTCTCGATCGTTTCGGCTACACCTTC. Residues: CSASLDRFGYTF. This sequence joins TRBV20-1 and TRBJ1-2; no definite D call. The germline CDR1 and CDR2 sequences are DFQATT and SNEGSKA (reference sequence). The ends were cut back, 3 bases at V and 8 bases at J, with 13 bases in the middle. The CDR3 contains 12 residues.

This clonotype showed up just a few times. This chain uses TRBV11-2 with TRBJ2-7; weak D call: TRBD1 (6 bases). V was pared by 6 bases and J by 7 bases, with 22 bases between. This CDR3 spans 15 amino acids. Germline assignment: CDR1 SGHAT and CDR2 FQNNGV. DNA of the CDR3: TGTGCCAGCAGTTCTACGACGGGGATCCAGGGGGAGCAGTACTTC. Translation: CASSSTTGIQGEQYF.

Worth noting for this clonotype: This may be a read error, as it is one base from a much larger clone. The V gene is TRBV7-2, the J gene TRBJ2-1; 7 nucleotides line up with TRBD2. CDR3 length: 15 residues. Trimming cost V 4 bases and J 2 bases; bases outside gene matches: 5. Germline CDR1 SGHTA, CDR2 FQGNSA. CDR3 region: CTSSSSGSAYNEQFF. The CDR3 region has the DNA TGTACCAGCAGCTCTAGCGGATCCGCCTACAATGAGCAGTTCTTC.

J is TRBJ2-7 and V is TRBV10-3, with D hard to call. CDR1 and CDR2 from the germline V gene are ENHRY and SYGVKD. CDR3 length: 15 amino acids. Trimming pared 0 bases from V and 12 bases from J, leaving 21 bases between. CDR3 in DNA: TGTGCCATCAGTGAGTCTGGAACAGCCCAAGAGACCCGGTACTTC. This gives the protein CAISESGTAQETRYF.

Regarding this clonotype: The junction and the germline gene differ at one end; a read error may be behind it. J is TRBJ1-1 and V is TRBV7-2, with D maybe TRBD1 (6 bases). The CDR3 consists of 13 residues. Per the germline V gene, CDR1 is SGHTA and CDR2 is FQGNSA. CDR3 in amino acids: CASSTLTGIEAFF. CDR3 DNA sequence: TGTGCCAGCAGCACCCTCACAGGGATTGAAGCCTTCTTT.

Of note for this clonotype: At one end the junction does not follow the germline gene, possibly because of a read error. CDR3 in amino acids: CASSDWGQQETLYF. For the CDR3, the DNA is TGTGCCAGCAGTGACTGGGGACAGCAAGAGACCCTGTACTTC. V and J are TRBV6-1 and TRBJ2-5; 7 nucleotides match TRBD1. Germline V lookup: CDR1 MNHNS, CDR2 SASEGT. The CDR3 extends over 14 amino acids.

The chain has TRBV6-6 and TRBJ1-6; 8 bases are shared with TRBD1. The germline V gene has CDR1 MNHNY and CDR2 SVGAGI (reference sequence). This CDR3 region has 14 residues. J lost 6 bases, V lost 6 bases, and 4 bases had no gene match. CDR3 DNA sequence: TGTGCCAGCAGATTCGGACAGGGTAATTCACCCCTCCACTTT. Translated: CASRFGQGNSPLHF.

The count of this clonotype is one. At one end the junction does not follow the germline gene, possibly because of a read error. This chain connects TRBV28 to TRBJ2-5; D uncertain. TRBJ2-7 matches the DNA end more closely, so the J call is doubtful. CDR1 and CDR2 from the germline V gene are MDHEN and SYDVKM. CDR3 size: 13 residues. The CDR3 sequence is CAGSEPRNYEQYF. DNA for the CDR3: TGTGCCGGCAGTGAACCCCGGAACTACGAGCAGTACTTC.

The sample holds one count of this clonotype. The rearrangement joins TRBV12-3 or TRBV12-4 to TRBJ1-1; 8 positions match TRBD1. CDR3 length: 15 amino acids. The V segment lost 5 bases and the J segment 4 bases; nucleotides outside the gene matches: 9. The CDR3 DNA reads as TGTGCCAGCAGTGCAGGGGGCGGGGAGGGCACTGAAGCTTTCTTT. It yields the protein CASSAGGGEGTEAFF.

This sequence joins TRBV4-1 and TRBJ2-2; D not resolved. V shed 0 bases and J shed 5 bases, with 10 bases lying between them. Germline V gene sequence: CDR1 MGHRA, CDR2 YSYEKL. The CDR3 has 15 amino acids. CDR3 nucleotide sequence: TGCGCCAGCAGCCAAGAAGTGGCCGCAACCGGGGAGCTGTTTTTT. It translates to CASSQEVAATGELFF.

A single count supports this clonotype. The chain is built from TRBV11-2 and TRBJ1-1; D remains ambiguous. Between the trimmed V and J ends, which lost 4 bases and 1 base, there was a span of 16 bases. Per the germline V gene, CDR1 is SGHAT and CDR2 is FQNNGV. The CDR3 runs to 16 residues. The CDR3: CASSSPQRDRNTEAFF. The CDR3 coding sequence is TGTGCCAGCAGCTCCCCCCAGCGAGACCGGAACACTGAAGCTTTCTTT.

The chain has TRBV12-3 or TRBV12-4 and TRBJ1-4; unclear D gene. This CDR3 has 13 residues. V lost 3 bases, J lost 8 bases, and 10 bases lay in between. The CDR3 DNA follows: TGTGCCAGCAGTTTCGGGCCAATCGAAAAACTGTTTTTT. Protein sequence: CASSFGPIEKLFF.

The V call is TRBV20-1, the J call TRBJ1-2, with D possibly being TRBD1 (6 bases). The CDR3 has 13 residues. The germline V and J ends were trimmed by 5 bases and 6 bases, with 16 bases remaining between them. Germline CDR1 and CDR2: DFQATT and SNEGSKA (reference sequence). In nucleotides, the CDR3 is TGCAGTGCTCGAAGACGGGGGGCGGATGGCTACACCTTC. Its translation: CSARRRGADGYTF.

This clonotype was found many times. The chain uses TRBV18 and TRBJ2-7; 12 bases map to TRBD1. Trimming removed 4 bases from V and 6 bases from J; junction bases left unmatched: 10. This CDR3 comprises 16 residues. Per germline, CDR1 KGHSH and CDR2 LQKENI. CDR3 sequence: CASSLTGTGGAVEQYF. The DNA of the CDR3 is TGTGCCAGCTCACTCACCGGGACAGGGGGCGCGGTCGAGCAGTACTTC.

The CDR3 spells CASSRGRDAVEAFF. The CDR3 DNA follows: TGTGCCAGCTCACGAGGCAGGGACGCCGTCGAAGCTTTCTTT. The rearrangement uses TRBV18 and TRBJ1-1; D is possibly TRBD1 (5 bases). Between the trimmed V and J ends, which lost 4 bases and 8 bases, there was a span of 17 bases. CDR1 is KGHSH and CDR2 is LQKENI in the germline V gene. CDR3 length: 14 residues.

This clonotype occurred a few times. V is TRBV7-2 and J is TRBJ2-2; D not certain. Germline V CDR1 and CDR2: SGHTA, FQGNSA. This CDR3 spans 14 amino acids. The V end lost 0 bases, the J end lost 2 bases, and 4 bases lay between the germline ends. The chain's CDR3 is CASSLADNTGELFF. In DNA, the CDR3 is TGTGCCAGCAGCTTAGCGGATAACACCGGGGAGCTGTTTTTT.

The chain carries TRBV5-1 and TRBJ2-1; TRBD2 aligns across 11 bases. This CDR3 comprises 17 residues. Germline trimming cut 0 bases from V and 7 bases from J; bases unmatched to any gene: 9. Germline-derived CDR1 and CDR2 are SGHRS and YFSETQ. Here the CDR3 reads CASSLVLAGGRRNEQFF. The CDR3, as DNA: TGCGCCAGCAGCTTGGTTCTAGCGGGGGGAAGAAGAAATGAGCAGTTCTTC.

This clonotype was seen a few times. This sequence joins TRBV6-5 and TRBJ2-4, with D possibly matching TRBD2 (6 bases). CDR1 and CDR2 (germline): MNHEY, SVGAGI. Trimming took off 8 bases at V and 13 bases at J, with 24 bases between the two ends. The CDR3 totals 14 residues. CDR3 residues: CASVGTSRYNEQYF. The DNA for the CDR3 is TGTGCCAGCGTCGGTACTAGCAGGTACAATGAGCAGTACTTC.

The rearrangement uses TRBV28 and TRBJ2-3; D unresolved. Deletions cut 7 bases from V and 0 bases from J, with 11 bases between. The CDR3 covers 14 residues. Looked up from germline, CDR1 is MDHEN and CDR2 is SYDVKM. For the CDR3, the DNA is TGTGCCAGCATGAGAGGAGATAGCACAGATACGCAGTATTTT. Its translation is CASMRGDSTDTQYF.